These 21 T cell receptor beta chains came from one sample sequenced in a study of T cell repertoires in cytomegalovirus infection. TCRdb re-called the reads with MiXCR, one entry per CDR3 protein. The table has about 180,000 distinct CDR3 sequences, about an eighth seen once; the top ten hold roughly 30%. The source material was PBMCs. The receptor source for this set is a human donor in good health (CMV status not recorded). Some clones in this sample may be carry-over from other donors' samples.

This clonotype turned up a few times. J is TRBJ2-3 and V is TRBV2, with 7 bases aligning to TRBD1. J lost 2 bases, V lost 8 bases, and 10 bases had no gene match. CDR3 size: 15 residues. Germline assignment: CDR1 SNHLY and CDR2 FYNNEI. CDR3 amino acids: CASSETGVNTDTQYF. The CDR3 DNA reads as TGTGCCAGCTCCGAAACAGGGGTTAACACAGATACGCAGTATTTT.

On this clonotype itself: A much larger clone differs by one base, so this may be a read error. The conserved phenylalanine or tryptophan normally closing the CDR3 is absent here, so this likely arose from a read error. The chain carries TRBV7-6 and TRBJ1-6; 8 nucleotides match TRBD1. Unmatched junction bases numbered 3, after V lost 5 bases and J lost 12 bases. This CDR3 region has 12 residues. The germline V gene encodes CDR1 SGHVS and CDR2 FNYEAQ. The CDR3, as DNA: TGTGCCAGCAGCGCAGGGGGCAAACCCCTCCACTAT. Amino acids: CASSAGGKPLHY.

This rearrangement joins TRBV11-2 to TRBJ1-1; D call uncertain. This CDR3 has 13 amino acids. The ends were cut back, 1 base at V and 3 bases at J, with 6 bases in the middle. Germline CDR1 and CDR2: SGHAT and FQNNGV. Here the CDR3 reads CASSLVSDTEAFF. CDR3 DNA: TGTGCCAGCAGCTTAGTGAGCGACACTGAAGCTTTCTTT.

The chain uses TRBV7-9 and TRBJ1-2, with D maybe TRBD1 (6 bases). Deletions cut 5 bases from V and 2 bases from J, with 15 bases between. CDR3 length: 15 amino acids. Germline-derived CDR1 and CDR2 are SEHNR and FQNEAQ (reference sequence). CDR3 DNA sequence: TGTGCCAGCAGCGGAAGGGGGGGGCCCAACTATGGCTACACCTTC. It translates to CASSGRGGPNYGYTF.

This clonotype was seen many times. The gene calls are TRBV7-2 and TRBJ2-2, with D possibly TRBD2 on 5 matching bases. This CDR3 region has 15 residues. Per the germline V gene, CDR1 is SGHTA and CDR2 is FQGNSA. V lost 3 bases to trimming and J lost 4 bases, with 12 bases between them. The CDR3 is CASSLWRQITGELFF. The CDR3 DNA sequence: TGTGCCAGCAGCTTGTGGAGGCAGATCACCGGGGAGCTGTTTTTT.

This clonotype was counted ten times or more. CDR3 DNA: TGTGCCAGCAGCTTAGCTCCGCAGGGTGGAAACACCGGGGAGCTGTTTTTT. It yields the protein CASSLAPQGGNTGELFF. The rearrangement links TRBV7-2 to TRBJ2-2; D is possibly TRBD1 (5 bases). Germline V gene lookup returns CDR1 SGHTA and CDR2 FQGNSA. Trimming stripped 0 bases from V and 2 bases from J, with 13 bases between. This CDR3 spans 17 amino acids.

V gene TRBV30 combines with J gene TRBJ2-3, with D unresolved. CDR1 is GTSNPN, CDR2 SVGIG, per germline (reference sequence). Trimming cost V 4 bases and J 2 bases, with 7 bases left between them. The CDR3 covers 12 residues. In DNA form, the CDR3 reads TGTGCCTGGAAAGCGCACACAGATACGCAGTATTTT. This codes for CAWKAHTDTQYF.

Concerning this clonotype: One junction end disagrees with the germline gene, perhaps due to a read error. In nucleotides, the CDR3 is TGCAGTGCTGGAGGGCGTATGAACACTGAGGCTTTCTTT. Its translation: CSAGGRMNTEAFF. The rearrangement uses TRBV20-1 and TRBJ1-1; D uncertain. Germline values: CDR1 DFQATT, CDR2 SNEGSKA (reference sequence). The CDR3 spans 13 residues.

This clonotype was seen repeatedly, ten times or more. The rearrangement links TRBV7-2 to TRBJ2-7, with D tentatively TRBD2 (6 bases). The V gene's germline CDR1 is SGHTA and CDR2 FQGNSA. This CDR3 has 14 residues. V lost 7 bases, J lost 0 bases, and 13 bases lay in between. The chain's CDR3 is CASNQKGLSYEQYF. In nucleotides, the CDR3 is TGTGCCAGCAACCAAAAGGGACTCTCCTACGAGCAGTACTTC.

This clonotype occurred many times. DNA for the CDR3: TGTGCCAGCAGCGCGGGGACAGCCTACGAGCAGTACTTC. This sequence encodes CASSAGTAYEQYF. This rearrangement joins TRBV7-3 to TRBJ2-7; a weak D match, TRBD1 (7 bases). The length of the CDR3 is 13 residues. Germline values: CDR1 SGHTA, CDR2 FQGTGA. V lost 5 bases and J lost 2, with 10 bases in between.

This clonotype appeared a few times. This chain joins TRBV23-1 and TRBJ2-3, with TRBD1 matching 7 bases. TRBV23-1 is an ORF for which the function is uncertain. CDR3 length: 17 residues. With V trimmed by 9 bases and J by 2 bases, 17 bases remained unmatched. The CDR3 DNA is TGCGCCAGGGGGGACGCGCCGGGACAGTTATACACAGATACGCAGTATTTT. Encoded protein: CARGDAPGQLYTDTQYF.

Many counts were recorded for this clonotype. The CDR3 spells CASKLAGVNGELFF. The CDR3 DNA reads TGTGCCAGCAAACTAGCGGGAGTCAACGGGGAGCTGTTTTTT. This chain uses TRBV7-2 with TRBJ2-2, with 11 nucleotides matching TRBD2. CDR1 SGHTA and CDR2 FQGNSA come from the germline V gene. This CDR3 region has 14 residues. V gave up 7 bases and J gave up 7 bases; unmatched junction bases: 5.

This clonotype occurred a few times. The chain combines TRBV7-9 with TRBJ1-1, with 9 bases matching TRBD1. The CDR3 runs to 14 residues. Germline V lookup: CDR1 SEHNR, CDR2 FQNEAQ (reference sequence). V gave up 5 bases and J gave up 5 bases; unmatched junction bases: 6. Written as DNA, the CDR3 is TGTGCCAGCAGCGCGGGACAGGGAGAAACTGAAGCTTTCTTT. Protein product: CASSAGQGETEAFF.

This clonotype was counted many times. The J gene is TRBJ1-1, the V gene TRBV12-3 or TRBV12-4; D gene ambiguous. The CDR3 loop spans 12 amino acids. The ends were cut back, 3 bases at V and 8 bases at J, with 10 bases in the middle. The DNA of the CDR3 is TGTGCCAGCAGTTTGGCGGGTCTCGAAGCTTTCTTT. Protein: CASSLAGLEAFF.

This clonotype was seen at least ten times. The chain employs TRBV15 and TRBJ2-2; D is possibly TRBD1 (6 bases). Trimming cost V 1 base and J 1 base, with 13 bases left between them. CDR3 length: 17 residues. Germline V gene data show CDR1 as LNHNV and CDR2 as YYDKDF (reference sequence). This chain's CDR3 is CATSRGSQGLNTGELFF. In DNA, the CDR3 is TGTGCCACCAGCAGAGGAAGCCAGGGGCTGAACACCGGGGAGCTGTTTTTT.

J is TRBJ1-2 and V is TRBV20-1; a weak D match, TRBD1 (5 bases). This CDR3 comprises 13 residues. Germline values: CDR1 DFQATT, CDR2 SNEGSKA (reference sequence). The V end lost 5 bases, the J end lost 6 bases, and 16 bases lay between the germline ends. Here the CDR3 DNA reads TGCAGTGCTCGCCGAGGGGAGAGGAATGGCTACACCTTC. This translates into CSARRGERNGYTF.

The V call is TRBV29-1, the J call TRBJ2-7; possibly TRBD1 for D (6 bases). Trimming took off 4 bases at V and 1 base at J, with 14 bases between the two ends. Germline assignment: CDR1 SQVTM and CDR2 ANQGSEA. The CDR3 length is 14 residues. CDR3 coding DNA: TGCAGCGTTGCTAACAGGGCTAAATCCTACGAGCAGTACTTC. This gives the protein CSVANRAKSYEQYF.

This clonotype was seen many times. The gene calls are TRBV19 and TRBJ1-5, with TRBD1 as a possible D gene (5 bases). Trimming took off 3 bases at V and 2 bases at J, with 11 bases between the two ends. Per germline, CDR1 LNHDA and CDR2 SQIVND (reference sequence). This CDR3 is built from 15 residues. As DNA, the CDR3 is TGTGCCAGTAGTATGAGGGGATATGGCAATCAGCCCCAGCATTTT. It specifies CASSMRGYGNQPQHF.

This clonotype was observed a few times. V gene TRBV20-1 combines with J gene TRBJ1-1; no firm D call. CDR1 is DFQATT and CDR2 is SNEGSKA in the germline V gene (reference sequence). The CDR3 totals 13 residues. The V end lost 1 base, the J end lost 0 bases, and 6 bases lay between the germline ends. In DNA, the CDR3 is TGCAGTGCTAGAGGGGTAATGAACACTGAAGCTTTCTTT. Protein: CSARGVMNTEAFF.

This clonotype was recorded at least ten times. The V gene is TRBV28, the J gene TRBJ1-2, with D perhaps TRBD1 (6 bases). The CDR3 totals 14 residues. From germline, CDR1 is MDHEN and CDR2 SYDVKM. V lost 6 bases, J lost 8 bases, and 19 bases lay in between. CDR3 DNA: TGTGCCAGCAGGCTTACAGGGAGGATAGCGGGCTACACCTTC. It encodes CASRLTGRIAGYTF.

This clonotype has a count of ten or more. The chain carries TRBV6-1 and TRBJ2-5; D perhaps matches TRBD1 (6 bases). V gave up 2 bases and J gave up 6 bases, with 16 bases separating them. Germline V gene lookup returns CDR1 MNHNS and CDR2 SASEGT. The CDR3 covers 15 residues. The CDR3 here is CASSEFAQGQKTQYF. The DNA for the CDR3 is TGTGCCAGCAGTGAATTTGCGCAGGGGCAGAAGACCCAGTACTTC.